This TCR beta chain appears in the sequencing data of a study of T cells in Graves' hyperthyroidism and ophthalmopathy (dated by TCRdb to between 2018 and 2021). Background for the entire study: Peripheral blood was sampled at the time of initial diagnosis, prior to any treatment. To identify TCR V-J signatures that set the groups apart, the researchers used a discovery cohort of roughly 100 patients, made up of 40 to 45 with Graves' ophthalmopathy and 57 with stable Graves' hyperthyroidism. Prospective prediction of ophthalmopathy was tested in an independent validation cohort of 18 to 20 hyperthyroidism patients and some 17 patients who later progressed to ophthalmopathy. For training and testing, the 100 or so patients in the discovery cohort were randomly divided in a 7:3 ratio. The study also compared thyroid tissue and blood T-cell repertoires from about six Graves' hyperthyroidism patients. After sampling, hyperthyroidism patients received methimazole starting at 30 mg daily, and ophthalmopathy patients received high-dose intravenous methylprednisolone. According to the paper, TCR Vbeta CDR3 sequencing was carried out on 135 peripheral blood samples, which came from approximately 41 ophthalmopathy, around 74 hyperthyroidism and approximately 17 progressor patients. Study-wide findings and limitations: In validation, progression to ophthalmopathy was predicted by the model with around 71% sensitivity and just over 72% specificity, a median of approximately 6.5 months before onset. Ophthalmopathy was separated from stable hyperthyroidism by a 13 V-J signature model, with about 88% sensitivity and 81% to 82% specificity obtained in cross-validation and 80%/75% obtained in testing. No statistical method was used to set the sample size in advance, and investigators knew the group allocation. Blood samples also contained most of the expanded thyroid clonotypes (frequency above 0.001), which suggests that blood repertoires may reflect thyroid immune responses.

The CDR3 measures 18 amino acids from cysteine to phenylalanine. The kept DNA is CDR3 alone, 54 bases in frame from the first base. CDR1 and CDR2 were assigned from the germline V gene (reference sequence) as SEHNR and FQNEAQ. V lost 1 base and J lost 8 bases; the stretch between them is 24 bases long. TCR beta CDR3 regions were amplified from RNA transcripts. For the first round of RT-PCR on the TCR CDR3, the HTBI primer set was used together with the Qiagen OneStep RT-PCR kit. Libraries were constructed in a second round of multiplex PCR, after which size selection and purification were carried out. The libraries were sequenced on an Illumina HiSeq2000 using paired-end 100 bp reads. The paper's processing steps were these. SOAPnuke was used to process the raw data, throwing out any read that contained adapters or uncalled bases, had a mean Phred below 15, or lacked an exact constant-primer or identifier match. COPE v1.2.5 was used to merge the high-quality paired reads, and each unique nucleotide sequence was defined as a clonotype. Clonotypes were aligned to IMGT TRBV, TRBD and TRBJ reference segments using MiTCR v1.1. The analysis included only V-J combinations with a frequency above 0.0001, which together covered approximately 99% of the repertoires. A TCS score was defined as the ratio between F50 (clonal expansion) and ExV (chaos), using BLOSUM62-based TCRdist between CDR3 peptides within each V-J. Welch's t-statistics and random forest reduced 450 to 600 V-J features to about 13, which were used in a naive Bayes classifier (R e1071). Thyroid-blood repertoire similarity was quantified with the Morisita-Horn index. Using fastp at Q25 and MiXCR, TCRdb reprocessed the public reads and kept productive beta chains. Under each unique CDR3 protein, matching rows form one entry showing the most common genes and DNA. TCRdb's processing, not the study's, gives the V and J calls here. Recorded for this sample are about 840,000 distinct CDR3 sequences; 35% to 45% of them occurred a single time. The leading ten clones occupy approximately 8.7% of the sample.

Graves' hyperthyroidism was defined as stable when no progression to ophthalmopathy occurred over 18 months of follow-up. Hyperthyroidism patients were aged 18 to 65 years and newly diagnosed, with disease duration of less than 2 months. Patients with uncontrolled infections, other autoimmune diseases, pregnancy or lactation were excluded. Diagnoses were based on clinical symptoms, serum thyroxine and TRAb, thyroid ultrasound and orbital computed tomography. PBMCs were separated from under 11 ml of fresh peripheral blood using Ficoll-Paque density gradient centrifugation. Trizol reagent was used to extract total RNA, and RNA quality was then checked on an Agilent 2100 Bioanalyzer. A note on this clonotype: Its binding antigen is unknown. Base qualities are not at hand, and no much larger clone is one base apart.

This sequence originates from a man between 18 and 29 years old with Graves' hyperthyroidism. Recombination linked TRBV7-9 to TRBJ1-3; TRBD1 is a possible D gene, resting on 5 matching bases. Sequences were obtained from blood. Here the CDR3 is given as CASSLDSGPGGAGDTIYF. Here is the DNA: TGTGCCAGCAGCTTAGACTCGGGCCCAGGCGGGGCTGGGGACACCATATATTTT.